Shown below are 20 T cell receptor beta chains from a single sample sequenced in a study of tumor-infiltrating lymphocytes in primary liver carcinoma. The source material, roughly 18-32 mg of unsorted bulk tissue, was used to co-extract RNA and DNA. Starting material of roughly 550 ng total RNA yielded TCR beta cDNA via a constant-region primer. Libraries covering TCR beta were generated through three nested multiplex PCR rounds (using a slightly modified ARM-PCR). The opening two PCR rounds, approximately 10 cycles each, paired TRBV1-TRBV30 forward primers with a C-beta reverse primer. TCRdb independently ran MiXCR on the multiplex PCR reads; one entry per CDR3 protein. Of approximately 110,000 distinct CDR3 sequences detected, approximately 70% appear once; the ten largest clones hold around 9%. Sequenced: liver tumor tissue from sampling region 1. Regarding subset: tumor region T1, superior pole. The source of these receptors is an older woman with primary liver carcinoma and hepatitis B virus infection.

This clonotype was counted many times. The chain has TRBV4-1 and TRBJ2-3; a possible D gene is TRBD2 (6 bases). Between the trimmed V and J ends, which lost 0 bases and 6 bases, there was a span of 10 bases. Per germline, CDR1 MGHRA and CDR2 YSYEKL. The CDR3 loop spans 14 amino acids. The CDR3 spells CASSQERGRDTQYF. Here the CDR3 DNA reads TGCGCCAGCAGCCAAGAAAGAGGGAGGGATACGCAGTATTTT.

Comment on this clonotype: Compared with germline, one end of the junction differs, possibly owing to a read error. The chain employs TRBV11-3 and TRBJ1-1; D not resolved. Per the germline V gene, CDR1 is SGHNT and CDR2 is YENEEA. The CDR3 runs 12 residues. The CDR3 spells CASCLMNTEAFF. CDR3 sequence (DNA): TGTGCCAGCTGCTTGATGAACACTGAAGCTTTCTTT.

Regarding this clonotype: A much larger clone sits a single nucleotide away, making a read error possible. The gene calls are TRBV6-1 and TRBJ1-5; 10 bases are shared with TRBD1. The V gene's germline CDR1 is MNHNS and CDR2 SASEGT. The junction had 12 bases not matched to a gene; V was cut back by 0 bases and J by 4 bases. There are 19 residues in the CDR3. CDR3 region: CASSEARDRGPLRNQPQHF. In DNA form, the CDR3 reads TGTGCCAGCAGTGAAGCGCGGGACAGGGGCCCCCTAAGAAATCAGCCCCAGCATTTT.

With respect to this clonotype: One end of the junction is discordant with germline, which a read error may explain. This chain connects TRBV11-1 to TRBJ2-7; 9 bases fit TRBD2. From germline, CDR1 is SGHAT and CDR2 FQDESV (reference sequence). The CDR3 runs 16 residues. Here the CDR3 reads CASGPAGAGGSYGQYF. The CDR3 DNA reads TGTGCCAGCGGCCCTGCGGGAGCGGGAGGATCCTACGGGCAGTACTTC.

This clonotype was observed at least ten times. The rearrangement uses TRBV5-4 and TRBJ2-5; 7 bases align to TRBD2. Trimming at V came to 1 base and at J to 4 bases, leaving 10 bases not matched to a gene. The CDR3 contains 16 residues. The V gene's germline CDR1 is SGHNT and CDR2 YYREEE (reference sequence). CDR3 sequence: CASSLPRGGKSETQYF. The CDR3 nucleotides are TGTGCCAGCAGCTTGCCCCGGGGAGGGAAGTCAGAGACCCAGTACTTC.

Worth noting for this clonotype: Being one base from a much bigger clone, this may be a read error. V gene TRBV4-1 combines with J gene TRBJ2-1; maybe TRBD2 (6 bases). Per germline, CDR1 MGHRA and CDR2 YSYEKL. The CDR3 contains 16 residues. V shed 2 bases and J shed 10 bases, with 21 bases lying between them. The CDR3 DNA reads TGCGCCAGCAGCCAATCGTGGACTAACGGGCAGGCCGAGCAGTTCTTC. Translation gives CASSQSWTNGQAEQFF.

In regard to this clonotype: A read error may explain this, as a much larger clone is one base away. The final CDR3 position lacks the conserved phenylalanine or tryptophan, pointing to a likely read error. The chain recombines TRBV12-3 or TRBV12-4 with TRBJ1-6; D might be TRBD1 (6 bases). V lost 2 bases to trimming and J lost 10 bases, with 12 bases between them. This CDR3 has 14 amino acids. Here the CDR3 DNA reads TGTGCCAGCAGTTTATCACAGGGCAAGTCACCCCTCCACCTT. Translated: CASSLSQGKSPLHL.

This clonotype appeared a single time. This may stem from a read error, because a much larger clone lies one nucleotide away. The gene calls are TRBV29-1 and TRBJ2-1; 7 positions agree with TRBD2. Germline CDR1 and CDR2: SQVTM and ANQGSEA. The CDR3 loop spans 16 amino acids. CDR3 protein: CNIVDRAGANYNEQFF. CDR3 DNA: TGCAACATCGTTGACCGGGCGGGAGCGAACTACAATGAGCAGTTCTTC.

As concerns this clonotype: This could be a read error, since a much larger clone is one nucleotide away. The CDR3 coding sequence is TGTGCCAGCAGCCGCCGTAATACAAGGTCCCGAAATAGGCCCCAGCATTTT. It codes for CASSRRNTRSRNRPQHF. The chain combines TRBV28 with TRBJ1-5, with unresolved D. V shed 6 bases and J shed 9 bases, with 27 bases lying between them. The germline V gene encodes CDR1 MDHEN and CDR2 SYDVKM. The CDR3 spans 17 residues.

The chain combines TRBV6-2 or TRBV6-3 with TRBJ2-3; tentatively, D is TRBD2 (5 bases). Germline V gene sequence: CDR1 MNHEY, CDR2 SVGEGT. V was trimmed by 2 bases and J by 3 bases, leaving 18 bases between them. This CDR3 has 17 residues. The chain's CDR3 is CASSYTSGLVGTDTQYF. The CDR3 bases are TGTGCCAGCAGTTACACCAGCGGCCTCGTGGGTACAGATACGCAGTATTTT.

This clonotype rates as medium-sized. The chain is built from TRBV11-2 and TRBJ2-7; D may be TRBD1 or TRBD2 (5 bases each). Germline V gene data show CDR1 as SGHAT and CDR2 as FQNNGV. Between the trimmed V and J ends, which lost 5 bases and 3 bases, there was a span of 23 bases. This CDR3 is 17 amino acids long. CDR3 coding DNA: TGTGCCAGCAGCCCCCCAGAGGGCAGGGTGGGGAACTACGAGCAGTACTTC. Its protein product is CASSPPEGRVGNYEQYF.

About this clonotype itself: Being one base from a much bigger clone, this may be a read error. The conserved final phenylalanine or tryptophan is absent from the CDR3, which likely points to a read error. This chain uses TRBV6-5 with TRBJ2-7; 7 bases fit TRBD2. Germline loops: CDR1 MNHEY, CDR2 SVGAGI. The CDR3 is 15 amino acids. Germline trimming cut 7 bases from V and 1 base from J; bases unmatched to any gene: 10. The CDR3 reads CASKEQPGGSYEQYS. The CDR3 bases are TGTGCCAGCAAGGAACAGCCGGGGGGTTCCTACGAGCAGTACTCC.

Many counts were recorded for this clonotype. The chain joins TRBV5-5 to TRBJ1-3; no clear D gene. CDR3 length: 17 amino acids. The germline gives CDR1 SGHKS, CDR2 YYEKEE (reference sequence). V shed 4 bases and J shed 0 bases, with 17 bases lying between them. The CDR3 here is CASSPVGQAFSGNTIYF. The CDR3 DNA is TGTGCCAGCAGCCCGGTGGGCCAAGCCTTCTCTGGAAACACCATATATTTT.

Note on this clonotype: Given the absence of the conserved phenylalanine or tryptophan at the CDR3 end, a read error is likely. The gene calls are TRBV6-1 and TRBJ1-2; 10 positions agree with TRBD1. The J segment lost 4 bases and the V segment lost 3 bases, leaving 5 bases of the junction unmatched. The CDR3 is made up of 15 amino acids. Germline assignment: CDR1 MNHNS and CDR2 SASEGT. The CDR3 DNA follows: TGTGCCAGCAGTGAGCGGACAGGGGGTTCCTATGGCTACACCGTC. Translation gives CASSERTGGSYGYTV.

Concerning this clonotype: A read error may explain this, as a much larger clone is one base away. CDR3 DNA: TGTCCCAGCAGCTTGTCCCTGAACACCGGGGAGCTGTTTTTT. Its protein is CPSSLSLNTGELFF. V is TRBV5-5 and J is TRBJ2-2; no firm D call. The CDR3 contains 14 residues. Looked up from germline, CDR1 is SGHKS and CDR2 is YYEKEE (reference sequence).

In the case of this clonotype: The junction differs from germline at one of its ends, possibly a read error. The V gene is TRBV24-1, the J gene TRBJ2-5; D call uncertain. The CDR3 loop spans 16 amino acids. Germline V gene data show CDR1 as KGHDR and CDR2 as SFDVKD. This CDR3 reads CATSDAEDQRGETKYF. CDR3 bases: TGTGCCACCAGTGATGCCGAGGACCAGCGAGGCGAGACCAAGTACTTC.

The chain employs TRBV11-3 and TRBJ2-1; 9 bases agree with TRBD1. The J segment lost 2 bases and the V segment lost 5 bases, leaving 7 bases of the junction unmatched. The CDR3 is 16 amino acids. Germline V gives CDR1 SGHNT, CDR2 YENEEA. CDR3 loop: CASSPGTGRPYNEQFF. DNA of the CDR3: TGTGCCAGCAGCCCCGGGACAGGGCGACCCTACAATGAGCAGTTCTTC.

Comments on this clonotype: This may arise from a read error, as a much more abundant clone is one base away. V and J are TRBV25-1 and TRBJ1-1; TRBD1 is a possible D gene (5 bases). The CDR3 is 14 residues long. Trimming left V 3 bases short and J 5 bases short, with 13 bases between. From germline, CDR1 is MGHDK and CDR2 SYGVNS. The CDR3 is CASSDRAVGTEAFF. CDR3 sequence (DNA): TGTGCCAGCAGTGACAGGGCAGTGGGAACTGAAGCTTTCTTT.

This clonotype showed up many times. CDR3 region: CSVAGTSGRWGEQYF. In DNA form, the CDR3 reads TGCAGCGTCGCCGGGACTAGCGGGAGATGGGGCGAGCAGTACTTC. This sequence joins TRBV29-1 and TRBJ2-7; 14 bases are shared with TRBD2. Germline V gene sequence: CDR1 SQVTM, CDR2 ANQGSEA. The CDR3 has 15 residues. The trim removed 6 bases at V and 6 bases at J, leaving 10 bases unmatched.

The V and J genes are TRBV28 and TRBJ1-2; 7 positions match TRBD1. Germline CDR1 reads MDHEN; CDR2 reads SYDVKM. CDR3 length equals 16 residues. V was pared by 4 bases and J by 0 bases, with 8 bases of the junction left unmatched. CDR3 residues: CASSSTGQPTNYGYTF. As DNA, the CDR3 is TGTGCCAGCAGTTCAACGGGACAGCCGACTAACTATGGCTACACCTTC.